These T cell receptor beta chains were read from a single sample in a study of shared clonotypes between healthy human individuals. Some clones are missing from TCRdb's copy, which holds only in-frame ones; the method was immunoSEQ multiplex PCR. The sample has 2 million to 2.5 million clones, 90% to 95% seen once; the top ten hold 0.13%. Sequenced input: naive CD4+ T cells sorted from blood. Receptors were obtained from a man younger than 30 in good health. Both conserved end residues are part of each CDR3. Fields, in order: J gene, V gene, D gene, clone size, CDR3 DNA, CDR3 protein. The D gene is left open where the match is weak. Size tells how often a clone was seen (once, few, many) or the class of an expanded clone, and some rows leave it out.

TRBJ2-3	TRBV5-1	NA	NA	TGCGCCAGCAGCCTAGGAAGGACGGGGCTCCGCACAGATACGCAGTATTTT	CASSLGRTGLRTDTQYF
TRBJ2-3	TRBV5-4	NA	NA	TGTGCCAGCAGCCAAGGGTTGGAGGATACGCAGTATTTT	CASSQGLEDTQYF
TRBJ2-7	TRBV19	NA	few	TGTGCCAGTAGTACGAGCAGGCTCTCCTACGAGCAGTACTTC	CASSTSRLSYEQYF
TRBJ1-6	TRBV14	TRBD1	once	TGTGCCAGCAGCCAAGTTTCGACAGGGGGTTATAATTCACCCCTCCACTTT	CASSQVSTGGYNSPLHF
TRBJ1-6	TRBV19	NA	NA	TGTGCCAGTAGTCCCGCCTCCTATAATTCACCCCTCCACTTT	CASSPASYNSPLHF
TRBJ2-2	TRBV4-2	NA	NA	TGTGCCAGCAGCCAACTGCTTGGGGCTCAGAACACCGGGGAGCTGTTTTTT	CASSQLLGAQNTGELFF
TRBJ1-5	TRBV30	NA	NA	TGTGCCTGGAGAGGGGTTGGCAATCAGCCCCAGCATTTT	CAWRGVGNQPQHF
TRBJ1-4	TRBV5-1	NA	NA	TGCGCCAGCAATCAGGCCCCCGTAGGGGCTGGGGAGGTGGAAAAACTGTTTTTT	CASNQAPVGAGEVEKLFF
TRBJ1-5	TRBV4-1	NA	NA	TGCGCCAGCAGCCAAGTAACAGCATATAGCAATCAGCCCCAGCATTTT	CASSQVTAYSNQPQHF
TRBJ1-2	TRBV7-9	NA	NA	TGTGCCAGCAGGCCCGTGGATAACTATGGCTACACCTTC	CASRPVDNYGYTF
TRBJ2-3	TRBV5-1	TRBD1	NA	TGCGCCAGCAGCTTGGACAGGGGGCACACAGATACGCAGTATTTT	CASSLDRGHTDTQYF
TRBJ1-2	TRBV7-8	TRBD1	NA	TGTGCCAGCAGCCCGCCGACCCGCACAGGGGACAACTATGGCTACACCTTC	CASSPPTRTGDNYGYTF
TRBJ1-5	TRBV7-9	NA	few	TGTGCCAGCGAGGGGTATCAGCCCCAGCATTTT	CASEGYQPQHF